The 18 T cell receptor beta chains listed next were all sequenced from one sample in a study of cytomegalovirus exposure and HLA in healthy donors (dated by TCRdb to 2017 to 2019). Library generation was performed with the immunoSEQ multiplex PCR assay. For the multiplex PCR, a mixture combining 60 forward primers for TCR Vbeta segments and 13 reverse primers for TCR Jbeta segments was used. Imported from immuneACCESS, the table was reduced by TCRdb to in-frame sequences with V and J called. These copies leave out some clones; in studies compared against another copy, an unresolved V gene accounts for under half, and the cause of the remainder is not known. The sample table shows more than 150,000 clones, and over 75% are seen once. Together, the top ten hold 1% to 1.5% of the sample. Sequencing was performed on PBMCs. The origin of the receptors is a man aged 45 to 65 in good health and CMV-seropositive.

The chain employs TRBV28 and TRBJ2-7; TRBD2 matches 10 bases. V trimming: 6 bases; J trimming: 0 bases; junction bases outside the gene matches: 5. The CDR3 runs 15 residues. The germline gives CDR1 MDHEN, CDR2 SYDVKM. CDR3 residues: CASSAWTSGSYEQYF. The CDR3 DNA reads as TGTGCCAGCAGCGCCTGGACTAGCGGCTCCTACGAGCAGTACTTC.

In nucleotides, the CDR3 is TGTGCCTGGTCGGGGGGGATGATCAGCTCCTATAATTCACCCCTCCACTTT. Amino acid sequence: CAWSGGMISSYNSPLHF. The rearrangement uses TRBV30 and TRBJ1-6; possibly TRBD1 for D (5 bases). CDR1 is GTSNPN and CDR2 is SVGIG in the germline V gene (reference sequence). V lost 5 bases to trimming and J lost 0 bases, with 17 bases between them. The CDR3 runs to 17 residues.

This clone turned up a few times. The rearrangement links TRBV7-3 to TRBJ2-2; 12 positions match TRBD2. Looked up from germline, CDR1 is SGHTA and CDR2 is FQGTGA. V lost 5 bases to trimming and J lost 0 bases; unmatched junction nucleotides: 7. The CDR3 is made up of 18 amino acids. CDR3 nucleotide sequence: TGTGCCAGCAGCATGGGACTAGCGGGCTCTGCGAACACCGGGGAGCTGTTTTTT. As protein: CASSMGLAGSANTGELFF.

Concerning this clone itself: The sample contains more than one DNA sequence encoding this CDR3. The V gene is TRBV4-2, the J gene TRBJ1-5, with a tentative D call TRBD1 (5 bases). The V gene lost 4 bases and the J gene lost 2 bases, with 9 bases spanning the gap. The CDR3 consists of 14 residues. Germline V gene data show CDR1 as LGHNA and CDR2 as YNFKEQ. The chain's CDR3 is CASSPGGGNQPQHF. CDR3 DNA sequence: TGTGCCAGCAGCCCCGGGGGGGGCAATCAGCCCCAGCATTTT.

The CDR3 nucleotides read TGTGCCAGCAAACCGGGACTAGCATTAGAGACCCAGTACTTC. Translating gives CASKPGLALETQYF. The chain links TRBV6-5 to TRBJ2-5; 9 bases agree with TRBD2. V shed 7 bases, J shed 4 bases, and the junction held 7 bases outside the gene matches. The CDR3 extends over 14 amino acids. The germline V gene encodes CDR1 MNHEY and CDR2 SVGAGI.

This clone came up a few times. The V gene is TRBV11-2, the J gene TRBJ2-5; D is perhaps TRBD2 (6 bases). The CDR3 is 13 amino acids. CDR1 SGHAT and CDR2 FQNNGV come from the germline V gene. With 5 bases removed from V and 2 bases from J, the gap between germline ends came to 9 bases. The CDR3 DNA sequence: TGTGCCAGCAGCCCGGGACTTCAAGAGACCCAGTACTTC. This encodes CASSPGLQETQYF.

J is TRBJ2-1 and V is TRBV18, with 12 bases that match TRBD2. CDR3 length: 16 residues. J was trimmed by 2 bases and V by 4 bases; bases with no gene match: 3. Germline V gene lookup returns CDR1 KGHSH and CDR2 LQKENI. The CDR3 reads CASSLLAGGPYNEQFF. The CDR3 region has the DNA TGTGCCAGCTCACTCCTAGCGGGGGGGCCCTACAATGAGCAGTTCTTC.

The gene calls are TRBV4-1 and TRBJ2-4, with D maybe TRBD2 (6 bases). Trimming left V 3 bases short and J 5 bases short, with 14 bases between. Germline CDR1 is MGHRA and CDR2 is YSYEKL. The CDR3 runs 15 residues. Here the CDR3 reads CASSQAGTFQNIQYF. The CDR3 DNA follows: TGCGCCAGCAGCCAGGCCGGGACTTTCCAAAACATTCAGTACTTC.

The chain combines TRBV18 with TRBJ1-1; the match to TRBD1 covers 8 bases. The CDR3 covers 16 residues. V lost 2 bases and J lost 4; bases outside the gene matches: 9. Germline assignment: CDR1 KGHSH and CDR2 LQKENI. The CDR3 nucleotides read TGTGCCAGCTCACCAAATGGCAGGGGGCGAGGCACTGAAGCTTTCTTT. The encoded protein is CASSPNGRGRGTEAFF.

This clone was found once. This chain links TRBV4-3 with TRBJ2-1, with 7 bases aligning to TRBD2. CDR3 length: 17 amino acids. The junction had 7 bases not matched to a gene; V was cut back by 0 bases and J by 2 bases. Germline V gene lookup returns CDR1 LGHNA and CDR2 YSLEER. The CDR3 spells CASSQDLRSGAYNEQFF. In DNA form, the CDR3 reads TGCGCCAGCAGCCAAGATTTGAGGAGCGGGGCCTACAATGAGCAGTTCTTC.

This clone was detected a few times. The chain recombines TRBV5-1 with TRBJ2-7; 10 nucleotides line up with TRBD2. The germline CDR1 and CDR2 sequences are SGHRS and YFSETQ. The CDR3 consists of 16 residues. J gave up 3 bases and V 4 bases, and 10 bases lay outside the gene matches. CDR3 nucleotides: TGCGCCAGCAGCGAAAATAGCGGGGGGATCCTCTACGAGCAGTACTTC. Translated: CASSENSGGILYEQYF. Full variable domain (missing parts from reference TRBV5-1 and TRBJ2-7): KAGVTQTPRYLIKTRGQQVTLSCSPISGHRSVSWYQQTPGQGLQFLFEYFSETQRNKGNFPGRFSGRQFSNSRSEMNVSTLELGDSALYLCASSENSGGILYEQYFGPGTRLTVT.

This clone has only a few counts. This rearrangement joins TRBV18 to TRBJ2-1; D remains ambiguous. CDR3 length equals 14 residues. The V end was cut by 3 bases, the J end by 4 bases, with 10 bases between. Germline V lookup: CDR1 KGHSH, CDR2 LQKENI. CDR3 nucleotide sequence: TGTGCCAGCTCACCCGAACTACTGTACAATGAGCAGTTCTTC. Protein sequence: CASSPELLYNEQFF.

The chain recombines TRBV7-2 with TRBJ1-2, with 7 bases fitting TRBD1. Germline lookup yields CDR1 SGHTA and CDR2 FQGNSA. This CDR3 is 12 amino acids long. V was clipped by 6 bases and J by 8 bases; unmatched bases: 6. The CDR3 loop reads CASRPTGRGYTF. CDR3 nucleotides: TGTGCCAGCAGACCGACAGGGCGAGGCTACACCTTC.

The J gene is TRBJ2-1, the V gene TRBV5-6, with 9 nucleotides matching TRBD1. Unmatched junction bases numbered 3, after V lost 0 bases and J lost 2 bases. The CDR3 covers 16 residues. The V gene's germline CDR1 is SGHDT and CDR2 YYEEEE. The CDR3 DNA sequence: TGTGCCAGCAGCTTGGGACAGGGGGTTCCCTACAATGAGCAGTTCTTC. Protein product: CASSLGQGVPYNEQFF.

The CDR3, as DNA: TGTGCCAGCAGTCCCGGGGGGACATATGGCTACACCTTC. It specifies CASSPGGTYGYTF. J is TRBJ1-2 and V is TRBV28; D perhaps matches TRBD1 (6 bases). The V and J ends lost 5 bases and 5 bases respectively, with 12 bases between them. CDR1 and CDR2 from the germline V gene are MDHEN and SYDVKM. CDR3 length: 13 residues.

The gene calls are TRBV9 and TRBJ1-6; 8 bases align to TRBD1. Per germline, CDR1 SGDLS and CDR2 YYNGEE. This CDR3 region has 14 residues. The V gene end was trimmed by 5 bases and the J gene end by 8 bases; junction bases not matched to a gene: 6. The CDR3 region is CASSPHRGYSPLHF. The CDR3 DNA reads as TGTGCCAGCAGTCCACACAGGGGGTATTCACCCCTCCACTTT.

This clone was seen only a few times. This rearrangement joins TRBV5-1 to TRBJ2-7; TRBD1 agrees at 10 bases. The CDR3 has 14 amino acids. CDR1 and CDR2 (germline): SGHRS, YFSETQ. V was clipped by 4 bases and J by 6 bases; unmatched bases: 7. The CDR3 DNA sequence: TGCGCCAGCAGCACCGGACAGGGGGAGTTCGAGCAGTACTTC. Translated: CASSTGQGEFEQYF.

J is TRBJ2-2 and V is TRBV9, with TRBD1 matching 10 bases. The CDR3 is 18 amino acids. Germline CDR1 and CDR2: SGDLS and YYNGEE. J lost 5 bases, V lost 3 bases, and 13 bases had no gene match. CDR3 in amino acids: CASSANPRTGGNTGELFF. CDR3 DNA: TGTGCCAGCAGCGCAAATCCCCGGACAGGGGGTAATACCGGGGAGCTGTTTTTT.